The clone carrying this T cell receptor (beta chain) was picked up many times. Its antigen is not known. Each TCR beta cDNA library carried unique molecular identifiers. A population of about 1 to 11 million T cells gave rise to roughly 0.5 million cDNA molecules. TCRdb passed the PCR reads through MiXCR, listing each CDR3 protein once. The sample contains around 190,000 distinct CDR3 sequences, 29% of which appear only once. These data come from a study of post-analysis software for immune sequencing data. Study in general: Progressive-relapsing, secondary progressive and relapsing-remitting multiple sclerosis were among the disease courses included. Study-level results: Samples sharing a preparation batch grouped tightly together when assessed by F measure. For normalized Chao1 diversity, multiple sclerosis patients scored significantly lower than controls did.

The source material was blood. The receptor was isolated from a girl aged 2-17 years with multiple sclerosis.

Written as DNA, the CDR3 is TGTGCCAGCAGCCCCCGCGGGGAGGGCTACACCTTC. Amino acid sequence: CASSPRGEGYTF. The chain employs TRBV3-1 and TRBJ1-2; no reliable D call. The germline gives CDR1 LGHDT, CDR2 YNNKEL (reference sequence). The CDR3 consists of 12 residues. The ends were cut back, 4 bases at V and 8 bases at J, with 11 bases in the middle.